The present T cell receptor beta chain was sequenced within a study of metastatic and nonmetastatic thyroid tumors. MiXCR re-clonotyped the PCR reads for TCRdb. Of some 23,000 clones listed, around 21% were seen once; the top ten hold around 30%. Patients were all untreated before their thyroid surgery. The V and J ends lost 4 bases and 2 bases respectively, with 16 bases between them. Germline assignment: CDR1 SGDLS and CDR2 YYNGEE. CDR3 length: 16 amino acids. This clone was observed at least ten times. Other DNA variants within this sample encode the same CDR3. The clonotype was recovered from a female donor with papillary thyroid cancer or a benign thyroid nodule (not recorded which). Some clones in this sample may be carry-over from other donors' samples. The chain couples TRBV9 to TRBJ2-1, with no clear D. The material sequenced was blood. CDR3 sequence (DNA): TGTGCCAGCAGCCCCCCAGGAGCGTCCACCTACAATGAGCAGTTCTTC. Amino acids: CASSPPGASTYNEQFF.